These T cell receptor beta chains were read from a single sample in a study of blood T cell repertoires in COVID-19. Measured with immunoSEQ multiplex PCR; TCRdb has only the in-frame clones, and not every one. The sample consists of some 150,000 clones, approximately 80% of them appearing once. The material sequenced was PBMCs or T cells enriched from blood (not recorded which). The receptors were gathered from a woman aged 50 to 65 who had recovered from COVID-19. Both conserved end residues are part of each CDR3. A D gene is named only where the DNA matches it firmly. For some rows the clone size is stated as once, few or many, or as a class when expanded; others skip it.

D: -; V: TRBV1; J: TRBJ1-4; size: -; DNA: TGCACCAGCAGCCCATACGGGACAGCGACAACCACAACTAATGAAAAACTGTTTTTT; CDR3: CTSSPYGTATTTTNEKLFF
D: TRBD2; V: TRBV10-3; J: TRBJ2-3; size: -; DNA: TGTGCCATCGGGACTAGCGGAACCACAGATACGCAGTATTTT; CDR3: CAIGTSGTTDTQYF
D: TRBD1; V: TRBV7-2; J: TRBJ2-1; size: once; DNA: TGTGCCAGCAGCTGGACAGGGACAGCGGGCTACAATGAGCAGTTCTTC; CDR3: CASSWTGTAGYNEQFF
D: -; V: TRBV7-9; J: TRBJ1-1; size: few; DNA: TGTGCCAGCAGCTTAGGCCGGACAAGGAACACTGAAGCTTTCTTT; CDR3: CASSLGRTRNTEAFF
D: -; V: TRBV20-1; J: TRBJ1-4; size: -; DNA: TGCAGTGCCCCACTAGGGCTTAGACTGTTTTTT; CDR3: CSAPLGLRLFF
D: -; V: TRBV5-1; J: TRBJ1-4; size: once; DNA: TGCGCCAGCAGCTGGCCCCCTGGTGCAACTAATGAAAAACTGTTTTTT; CDR3: CASSWPPGATNEKLFF
D: TRBD1; V: TRBV7-2; J: TRBJ1-2; size: few; DNA: TGTGCCAGCGACGGACAGGGGGAGGCTGGCTACACCTTC; CDR3: CASDGQGEAGYTF
D: -; V: TRBV29-1; J: TRBJ1-4; size: -; DNA: TGCAGCGTTGAAGCCAGGGAGGGTGAAAAACTGTTTTTT; CDR3: CSVEAREGEKLFF
D: -; V: TRBV27; J: TRBJ2-5; size: -; DNA: TGTGCCAGCAGTTTGGCCCCTGGAGGGAGGAAAGAGACCCAGTACTTC; CDR3: CASSLAPGGRKETQYF
D: -; V: TRBV7-8; J: TRBJ1-2; size: -; DNA: TGTGCCAGCCGGTGGGGGGGCTGGGGCTACACCTTC; CDR3: CASRWGGWGYTF
D: -; V: TRBV28; J: TRBJ1-5; size: once; DNA: TGTGCCAGCAGTTTGGGGAGGGCTCATCAGCCCCAGCATTTT; CDR3: CASSLGRAHQPQHF
D: TRBD2; V: TRBV6-5; J: TRBJ2-7; size: -; DNA: TGTGCCAGCAGTTACGGGACTAGCGGGGATTACGAGCAGTACTTC; CDR3: CASSYGTSGDYEQYF
D: TRBD2; V: TRBV2; J: TRBJ2-1; size: -; DNA: TGTGCCAGCAGTGGGAGACTAGCGGGGATATTTTACAATGAGCAGTTCTTC; CDR3: CASSGRLAGIFYNEQFF
D: TRBD1; V: TRBV6-5; J: TRBJ2-5; size: -; DNA: TGTGCCAGCACCCCCGGGACAGGAGAAGAGACCCAGTACTTC; CDR3: CASTPGTGEETQYF
D: -; V: TRBV5-4; J: TRBJ2-2; size: -; DNA: TGTGCCAGCAGCTTGAATAACAGGGTTATCACCGGGGAGCTGTTTTTT; CDR3: CASSLNNRVITGELFF
D: TRBD1; V: TRBV27; J: TRBJ2-5; size: -; DNA: TGTGCCAGCAGTCAAGTAGGGGGCGGAGATGAGACCCAGTACTTC; CDR3: CASSQVGGGDETQYF
D: TRBD1; V: TRBV3-1/TRBV3-2; J: TRBJ2-2; size: -; DNA: TGTGCCAGCAGCCCGCCCGACAGGGTTATCGTATTAGCCGGGGAGCTGTTTTTT; CDR3: CASSPPDRVIVLAGELFF
D: -; V: TRBV7-2; J: TRBJ1-4; size: -; DNA: TGTGCCGCCGGTGAGGGCGGGGGTGAAAAACTGTTTTTT; CDR3: CAAGEGGGEKLFF
D: TRBD1; V: TRBV2; J: TRBJ2-1; size: few; DNA: TGTGCCGGTGGACAGGGTGGCTCCTACAATGAGCAGTTCTTC; CDR3: CAGGQGGSYNEQFF
D: -; V: TRBV28; J: TRBJ1-1; size: -; DNA: TGTGCCAGCAGCCGATCGGGGGGCGGGAACACTGAAGCTTTCTTT; CDR3: CASSRSGGGNTEAFF
D: TRBD1; V: TRBV30; J: TRBJ2-7; size: -; DNA: TGTGCCTGGAGTGTACGTCGCAGGGGGACATACGAGCAGTACTTC; CDR3: CAWSVRRRGTYEQYF
D: TRBD1; V: TRBV5-6; J: TRBJ2-3; size: -; DNA: TGTGCCAGCAGCTTGGGCAGGGGGCGCACAGATACGCAGTATTTT; CDR3: CASSLGRGRTDTQYF
D: -; V: TRBV13; J: TRBJ2-2; size: -; DNA: TGTGCCAGCAGCTTAGGCTCGTTGGGGGGACCCGGGGAGCTGTTTTTT; CDR3: CASSLGSLGGPGELFF
D: TRBD2; V: TRBV27; J: TRBJ2-2; size: few; DNA: TGTGCCAGCAGTTTCGGATTCGGGCGGGGGGCGAACACCGGGGAGCTGTTTTTT; CDR3: CASSFGFGRGANTGELFF
D: -; V: TRBV6-1; J: TRBJ2-5; size: -; DNA: TGTGCCAGCAGTGAACCCCTGGGCAGCGGGGAGACCCAGTACTTC; CDR3: CASSEPLGSGETQYF
D: -; V: TRBV28; J: TRBJ2-7; size: -; DNA: TGTGCCACCTTCTTCTCCTACGAGCAGTACTTC; CDR3: CATFFSYEQYF
D: -; V: TRBV7-2; J: TRBJ2-7; size: -; DNA: TGTGCCAGCAGCGCTCTCGTAGGGGGATACGAGCAGTACTTC; CDR3: CASSALVGGYEQYF
D: TRBD1; V: TRBV3-1/TRBV3-2; J: TRBJ2-7; size: -; DNA: TGTGCCAGCGGCACAGGGGGTTACGAGCAGTACTTC; CDR3: CASGTGGYEQYF
D: -; V: TRBV4-2; J: TRBJ1-6; size: -; DNA: TGTGCCAGCAGCCAAGGGGCCAGCAGCTATAATTCACCCCTCCACTTT; CDR3: CASSQGASSYNSPLHF
D: -; V: TRBV9; J: TRBJ1-4; size: -; DNA: TGTGCCAGCAGCGCGTCCCCGGGACTGACATATGAAAAACTGTTTTTT; CDR3: CASSASPGLTYEKLFF
D: TRBD2; V: TRBV18; J: TRBJ2-1; size: -; DNA: TGTGCCAGCTCACCCGAGCGGGGGGGCCGTAATGAGCAGTTCTTC; CDR3: CASSPERGGRNEQFF
D: TRBD1; V: TRBV7-9; J: TRBJ1-6; size: -; DNA: TGTGCCAGCAGCTTAGAGGGACAGCTTGACCTGCTCACACCCCTCCACTTT; CDR3: CASSLEGQLDLLTPLHF
D: TRBD1; V: TRBV27; J: TRBJ1-6; size: -; DNA: TGTGCCAGCAGGTCTTCCGCGGGGACAGACTATAATTCACCCCTCCACTTT; CDR3: CASRSSAGTDYNSPLHF
D: -; V: TRBV21-1; J: TRBJ2-2; size: many; DNA: TGTGCCAGCAGCAAACGGCCCGAGACAGGGCCGAACACCGGGGAGCTGTTTTTT; CDR3: CASSKRPETGPNTGELFF
D: TRBD1; V: TRBV29-1; J: TRBJ1-4; size: -; DNA: TGCAGCGTGGGGTACAGGGGAACTAATGAAAAACTGTTTTTT; CDR3: CSVGYRGTNEKLFF
D: -; V: TRBV12-3/TRBV12-4; J: TRBJ2-2; size: -; DNA: TGTGCCAGCAGTTTAGCAGAGACCGGGGAGCTGTTTTTT; CDR3: CASSLAETGELFF
D: -; V: TRBV19; J: TRBJ1-2; size: -; DNA: TGTGCCAGTAGTCCCAATATACACTCAGGGGACGTACTGAACTATGGCTACACCTTC; CDR3: CASSPNIHSGDVLNYGYTF
D: -; V: TRBV12-3/TRBV12-4; J: TRBJ1-1; size: -; DNA: TGTGCCAGCAGTTTGGGGGCGAACACTGAAGCTTTCTTT; CDR3: CASSLGANTEAFF
D: TRBD2; V: TRBV19; J: TRBJ2-3; size: -; DNA: TGTGCCAGTAGTATTCGTACTAGCGGAACTAGCACAGATACGCAGTATTTT; CDR3: CASSIRTSGTSTDTQYF
D: -; V: TRBV5-8; J: TRBJ2-6; size: -; DNA: TGTGCCAGCAGCTTTCGCAGCTCTGGGGCCAACGTCCTGACTTTC; CDR3: CASSFRSSGANVLTF
D: -; V: TRBV4-2; J: TRBJ2-1; size: -; DNA: TGTGCCAGCAGCCAAGGTCCAGGTAACAATGAGCAGTTCTTC; CDR3: CASSQGPGNNEQFF
D: TRBD1; V: TRBV7-3; J: TRBJ2-2; size: -; DNA: TGTGCCAGCAGCTTACTAGGGGGCGCGGACACCGGGGAGCTGTTTTTT; CDR3: CASSLLGGADTGELFF
D: -; V: TRBV5-1; J: TRBJ2-1; size: -; DNA: TGCGCCAGCAGCTTGGCTGGCAGCTCCTACAATGAGCAGTTCTTC; CDR3: CASSLAGSSYNEQFF
D: -; V: TRBV4-1; J: TRBJ2-1; size: few; DNA: TGCGCCAGCAGCCAAGATTGGGGATACAGGGCCAATGAGCAGTTCTTC; CDR3: CASSQDWGYRANEQFF
D: -; V: TRBV29-1; J: TRBJ1-1; size: -; DNA: TGCAGCGTAAAGGCGGACATAGAAATGAACACTGAAGCTTTCTTT; CDR3: CSVKADIEMNTEAFF
D: -; V: TRBV7-2; J: TRBJ2-6; size: -; DNA: TGTGCCAGCAGCTTAGATTCAGACTCTGGGGCCAACGTCCTGACTTTC; CDR3: CASSLDSDSGANVLTF
D: -; V: TRBV2; J: TRBJ1-6; size: -; DNA: TGTGCCAGCAGTTCCCAGGGGCCTCATAATTCACCCCTCCACTTT; CDR3: CASSSQGPHNSPLHF
D: -; V: TRBV19; J: TRBJ1-5; size: -; DNA: TGTGCCAGTAGTATAGGCCCCGGGTCAGGGAATCAGCCCCAGCATTTT; CDR3: CASSIGPGSGNQPQHF
D: -; V: TRBV7-2; J: TRBJ2-2; size: few; DNA: TGTGCCAGCAGCCCTCGGGAGAAGTTTGGCGGGGAGCTGTTTTTT; CDR3: CASSPREKFGGELFF
D: TRBD1; V: TRBV28; J: TRBJ1-1; size: -; DNA: TGTGCCAGCAGTTTATGGGTAGGACAGGGAACTGAAGCTTTCTTT; CDR3: CASSLWVGQGTEAFF
D: TRBD1; V: TRBV28; J: TRBJ1-2; size: -; DNA: TGTGCCAGCAGTGGGACAGGGGGTAATGGCTACACCTTC; CDR3: CASSGTGGNGYTF